A single sample is the source of the 30 T cell receptor beta chains below, sequenced in a study of cytomegalovirus exposure and HLA in healthy donors. It was with 60 Vbeta and 13 Jbeta primers that the PCR ran. Sequencing used immunoSEQ multiplex PCR; TCRdb keeps in-frame clones, though not all of them. The data hold approximately 35,000 clones, with about 67% observed a single time. The sequenced sample consisted of PBMCs. The receptors originated from a man in his forties or fifties in good health and CMV-seropositive.

V is TRBV6-4 and J is TRBJ2-1, with TRBD2 identical over 9 bases. Germline V gives CDR1 MRHNA, CDR2 SNTAGT. The junction had 4 bases not matched to a gene; V was cut back by 0 bases and J by 4 bases. This CDR3 region has 16 residues. As DNA, the CDR3 is TGTGCCAGCAGTGACTCGGCGGGGGGGCCTTACAATGAGCAGTTCTTC. This sequence encodes CASSDSAGGPYNEQFF.

The gene calls are TRBV28 and TRBJ2-4, with D possibly matching TRBD1 (6 bases). Germline assignment: CDR1 MDHEN and CDR2 SYDVKM. The germline V and J ends were trimmed by 2 bases and 12 bases, with 11 bases remaining between them. The CDR3 loop spans 12 amino acids. CDR3 in DNA: TGTGCCAGCAGTTTAGCAGGGGTGGGTCAGTACTTC. Translated: CASSLAGVGQYF.

The genes are TRBV19 and TRBJ2-1, with TRBD1 matching 10 bases. The V gene's germline CDR1 is LNHDA and CDR2 SQIVND (reference sequence). V dropped 4 bases and J dropped 4; count of bases not matched to a gene: 4. This CDR3 contains 15 residues. The DNA of the CDR3 is TGTGCCAGTAGTAGGGGGACAGGGGCTTACAATGAGCAGTTCTTC. This gives the protein CASSRGTGAYNEQFF.

CDR3 residues: CASSESVSSDEKLFF. CDR3 sequence (DNA): TGTGCCAGCAGTGAATCAGTCAGTTCTGATGAAAAACTGTTTTTT. This chain joins TRBV6-1 and TRBJ1-4; no clear D gene. Trimming removed 2 bases from V and 6 bases from J, with 13 bases in between. Germline V gene data show CDR1 as MNHNS and CDR2 as SASEGT. The length of the CDR3 is 15 residues.

The chain employs TRBV18 and TRBJ2-5; possible D gene TRBD2, 6 bases. CDR3 length: 14 amino acids. Trimming stripped 1 base from V and 5 bases from J, with 11 bases between. CDR1 is KGHSH and CDR2 is LQKENI in the germline V gene. CDR3 amino acids: CASSPQGGEETQYF. CDR3 DNA: TGTGCCAGCTCACCACAGGGAGGAGAGGAGACCCAGTACTTC.

The V and J genes are TRBV13 and TRBJ2-7; TRBD1 is a possible D gene (6 bases). Germline V gene data show CDR1 as PRHDT and CDR2 as FYEKMQ (reference sequence). CDR3 length: 13 residues. Trimming took 5 bases from V and 3 from J, leaving 11 bases between them. DNA of the CDR3: TGTGCCAGCAGCCATGAACAGGGCTACGAGCAGTACTTC. Its protein is CASSHEQGYEQYF. The variable domain in full, completed from reference TRBV13 and TRBJ2-7, reads AAGVIQSPRHLIKEKRETATLKCYPIPRHDTVYWYQQGPGQDPQFLISFYEKMQSDKGSIPDRFSAQQFSDYHSELNMSSLELGDSALYFCASSHEQGYEQYFGPGTRLTVT.

A few counts support this clone. The chain joins TRBV27 to TRBJ1-2, with TRBD1 matching over 10 bases. The junction had 13 bases not matched to a gene; V was cut back by 7 bases and J by 8 bases. CDR1 is MNHEY, CDR2 SMNVEV, per germline (reference sequence). There are 15 residues in the CDR3. CDR3 DNA sequence: TGTGCCAGCACCACCGCCGGGACAGGGGAAAGAGGCTACACCTTC. Its translation: CASTTAGTGERGYTF.

The chain links TRBV9 to TRBJ2-7; D remains ambiguous. Between the trimmed V and J ends, which lost 0 bases and 3 bases, there was a span of 7 bases. Germline V gene sequence: CDR1 SGDLS, CDR2 YYNGEE. This CDR3 is built from 13 residues. In nucleotides, the CDR3 is TGTGCCAGCAGCGTAGGTAGCAGCTACGAGCAGTACTTC. This sequence encodes CASSVGSSYEQYF.

J is TRBJ2-2 and V is TRBV7-2, with TRBD2 identical over 9 bases. V dropped 7 bases and J dropped 6; count of bases not matched to a gene: 3. Looked up from germline, CDR1 is SGHTA and CDR2 is FQGNSA. The CDR3 is 13 amino acids. The CDR3 sequence is CASTSGVPGELFF. The CDR3 DNA reads TGTGCCAGCACTAGCGGGGTCCCCGGGGAGCTGTTTTTT.

The rearrangement links TRBV29-1 to TRBJ2-5; 8 bases map to TRBD1. J was trimmed by 5 bases and V by 0 bases; bases with no gene match: 8. Germline V gene sequence: CDR1 SQVTM, CDR2 ANQGSEA. The CDR3 is 15 amino acids. The CDR3 here is CSVEDPVQGEETQYF. The CDR3 DNA sequence: TGCAGCGTTGAAGACCCCGTACAGGGGGAGGAGACCCAGTACTTC.

This clone was counted between two and nine times. The V and J genes are TRBV19 and TRBJ2-7, with TRBD2 as a possible D gene (5 bases). Trimming removed 11 bases from V and 1 base from J, with 9 bases in between. This CDR3 has 11 amino acids. Germline-derived CDR1 and CDR2 are LNHDA and SQIVND (reference sequence). Here the CDR3 DNA reads TGTGCCTCCCGGGGTTCCTACGAGCAGTACTTC. Its translation: CASRGSYEQYF.

This chain uses TRBV5-8 with TRBJ1-5; D may be TRBD1 (6 bases). Germline values: CDR1 SGHTS, CDR2 YDEGEE. V was trimmed by 1 base and J by 3 bases, leaving 8 bases between them. The CDR3 contains 14 residues. CDR3 sequence: CASSLRTDNQPQHF. As DNA, the CDR3 is TGTGCCAGCAGCTTGAGGACAGACAATCAGCCCCAGCATTTT.

The chain couples TRBV18 to TRBJ1-1; 9 nucleotides match TRBD1. CDR3 size: 16 residues. J was trimmed by 1 base and V by 2 bases; bases with no gene match: 5. Germline CDR1 is KGHSH and CDR2 is LQKENI. CDR3 coding DNA: TGTGCCAGCTCACCAACCGGGACAGGGTGGAACACTGAAGCTTTCTTT. Amino acids: CASSPTGTGWNTEAFF.

The chain links TRBV6-5 to TRBJ1-1; a possible D gene is TRBD1 (6 bases). This CDR3 region has 15 residues. The ends were cut back, 0 bases at V and 5 bases at J, with 13 bases in the middle. The germline CDR1 and CDR2 sequences are MNHEY and SVGAGI. The DNA of the CDR3 is TGTGCCAGCAGTTACTCCAGGGGACAAGTGACTGAAGCTTTCTTT. It translates to CASSYSRGQVTEAFF.

This clone was seen just once. This chain joins TRBV5-1 and TRBJ1-3; D unclear. The CDR3 has 15 amino acids. Trimming removed 4 bases at V and 3 bases at J, with 14 bases between. In germline, CDR1 is SGHRS, CDR2 YFSETQ. CDR3 region: CASSLSIDYGNTIYF. CDR3 DNA: TGCGCCAGCAGCCTCTCGATAGATTATGGAAACACCATATATTTT.

This clone was seen only a few times. The V call is TRBV12-5, the J call TRBJ1-5, with TRBD1 matching over 11 bases. V lost 4 bases to trimming and J lost 4 bases; unmatched junction nucleotides: 9. The CDR3 is 17 amino acids. CDR1 and CDR2 from the germline V gene are LGHNT and FRNRAP. The CDR3 loop reads CASGSEPGQGGNQPQHF. The CDR3 region has the DNA TGTGCTAGTGGTTCAGAGCCGGGACAGGGGGGGAATCAGCCCCAGCATTTT.

V is TRBV9 and J is TRBJ1-6; D uncertain. V lost 0 bases and J 8 bases, leaving 9 bases between the germline ends. Germline V CDR1 and CDR2: SGDLS, YYNGEE. The CDR3 contains 14 residues. The chain's CDR3 is CASSVATRYSPLHF. CDR3 nucleotide sequence: TGTGCCAGCAGCGTAGCGACCAGGTATTCACCCCTCCACTTT. Together with reference TRBV9 and TRBJ1-6, the CDR3 gives the full variable domain: DSGVTQTPKHLITATGQRVTLRCSPRSGDLSVYWYQQSLDQGLQFLIQYYNGEERAKGNILERFSAQQFPDLHSELNLSSLELGDSALYFCASSVATRYSPLHFGNGTRLTVT.

The V and J genes are TRBV5-1 and TRBJ2-2; no reliable D call. V gave up 4 bases and J gave up 0 bases, with 7 bases separating them. The CDR3 contains 14 residues. In germline, CDR1 is SGHRS, CDR2 YFSETQ. In DNA, the CDR3 is TGCGCCAGCAGCCTGGCGGCGAACACCGGGGAGCTGTTTTTT. Translation gives CASSLAANTGELFF.

The rearrangement uses TRBV19 and TRBJ2-2; D is perhaps TRBD1 (6 bases). Germline V gene data show CDR1 as LNHDA and CDR2 as SQIVND (reference sequence). The CDR3 extends over 16 amino acids. Trimming pared 4 bases from V and 4 bases from J, leaving 16 bases between. The CDR3 spells CASSNEQGTITGELFF. The CDR3 region has the DNA TGTGCCAGTAGTAATGAACAGGGAACTATCACCGGGGAGCTGTTTTTT.

This clone was seen a single time. The chain has TRBV30 and TRBJ2-1; tentative D call: TRBD1 (6 bases). In germline, CDR1 is GTSNPN, CDR2 SVGIG (reference sequence). The V gene lost 3 bases and the J gene lost 4 bases, with 19 bases spanning the gap. The CDR3 sequence is 16 residues long. CDR3 amino acids: CAWRGSGRGLYNEQFF. The CDR3 nucleotides read TGTGCCTGGAGGGGGAGTGGCAGGGGTTTATACAATGAGCAGTTCTTC.

A few counts support this clone. The V gene is TRBV6-1, the J gene TRBJ1-1; 8 nucleotides agree with TRBD1. The CDR3 consists of 13 residues. Germline CDR1 MNHNS, CDR2 SASEGT. J was trimmed by 5 bases and V by 6 bases; bases with no gene match: 5. CDR3 nucleotides: TGTGCCAGCAGGGCGACAGGGGTAACTGAAGCTTTCTTT. Amino acids: CASRATGVTEAFF.

The chain combines TRBV14 with TRBJ2-2; TRBD2 matches at 8 bases. Germline V gives CDR1 SGHDN, CDR2 FVKESK. The length of the CDR3 is 18 residues. After removal of 0 bases from V and 4 bases from J, the junction contained 10 bases not matched to a gene. The CDR3 loop reads CASSQDLKRGLSTGELFF. CDR3 in DNA: TGTGCCAGCAGCCAAGATCTCAAGCGGGGGTTGAGCACCGGGGAGCTGTTTTTT.

The chain recombines TRBV27 with TRBJ2-1; 11 bases line up with TRBD2. Per germline, CDR1 MNHEY and CDR2 SMNVEV (reference sequence). This CDR3 is built from 15 residues. V was clipped by 7 bases and J by 6 bases; unmatched bases: 8. This chain's CDR3 is CASIGLSGGGNEQFF. The CDR3 DNA reads TGTGCCAGCATTGGCCTTAGCGGGGGGGGCAATGAGCAGTTCTTC.

The V gene is TRBV5-1, the J gene TRBJ2-3; 14 bases are a match to TRBD2. The CDR3 is 18 residues long. CDR1 is SGHRS and CDR2 is YFSETQ in the germline V gene. The J segment lost 2 bases and the V segment lost 4 bases, leaving 9 bases of the junction unmatched. CDR3 sequence: CASSIGLAGGHSTDTQYF. Written as DNA, the CDR3 is TGCGCCAGCAGCATTGGACTAGCGGGGGGACACTCCACAGATACGCAGTATTTT.

The V and J genes are TRBV27 and TRBJ2-2; 9 bases fit TRBD1. CDR1 and CDR2 from the germline V gene are MNHEY and SMNVEV (reference sequence). The CDR3 extends over 16 amino acids. J gave up 5 bases and V 2 bases, and 6 bases lay outside the gene matches. In DNA form, the CDR3 reads TGTGCCAGCAGTTTAAGTGGGACAGGGAAGACCGGGGAGCTGTTTTTT. Translation gives CASSLSGTGKTGELFF.

V gene TRBV14 combines with J gene TRBJ1-2; 7 nucleotides agree with TRBD1. Germline CDR1 reads SGHDN; CDR2 reads FVKESK. The V segment lost 5 bases and the J segment 3 bases; nucleotides outside the gene matches: 12. The CDR3 has 16 amino acids. The CDR3 DNA reads TGTGCCAGCAGCGATAGTTCTAAAGGGGGCGACTATGGCTACACCTTC. Translating gives CASSDSSKGGDYGYTF.

With regard to this clone: One end of the junction fails to match germline, which may point to a read error. The gene calls are TRBV19 and TRBJ1-2; D is possibly TRBD1 (5 bases). The CDR3 covers 12 residues. CDR1 is LNHDA, CDR2 SQIVND, per germline (reference sequence). The DNA for the CDR3 is TGTGTCAGTAGTCGACCGGGGGGTGGCTACACCTTC. It codes for CVSSRPGGGYTF.

This clone was counted between two and nine times. This sequence joins TRBV27 and TRBJ2-5, with TRBD1 matching 7 bases. Germline V gene sequence: CDR1 MNHEY, CDR2 SMNVEV (reference sequence). V was pared by 6 bases and J by 0 bases, with 4 bases of the junction left unmatched. There are 14 residues in the CDR3. DNA of the CDR3: TGTGCCAGCAGGATAGACAGGGACCAAGAGACCCAGTACTTC. This encodes CASRIDRDQETQYF.

The chain joins TRBV27 to TRBJ2-7; TRBD1 matches 7 bases. Trimming removed 5 bases from V and 0 bases from J; junction bases left unmatched: 4. Germline V gives CDR1 MNHEY, CDR2 SMNVEV (reference sequence). The CDR3 has 14 amino acids. The CDR3 nucleotides read TGTGCCAGCAGTATAAACAGGGGCTCCTACGAGCAGTACTTC. This sequence encodes CASSINRGSYEQYF.

This clone has only a few counts. The chain recombines TRBV19 with TRBJ2-5, with D perhaps TRBD2 (7 bases). Trimming pared 7 bases from V and 1 base from J, leaving 16 bases between. Germline V gives CDR1 LNHDA, CDR2 SQIVND (reference sequence). The CDR3 extends over 15 amino acids. As DNA, the CDR3 is TGTGCCAGTACTCCCATGGCGGGGGCCCAAGAGACCCAGTACTTC. Residues: CASTPMAGAQETQYF.